This T cell receptor (beta chain) was identified during a study of T-cell memory formation after mild COVID-19. With V trimmed by 4 bases and J by 5 bases, 10 bases remained unmatched. This CDR3 is 18 amino acids long. MiXCR was run by TCRdb on the 5' RACE reads, yielding one entry per CDR3 protein. The table shows hundreds of thousands of distinct CDR3 sequences, with 25% to 30% occurring only once. Points on this clonotype: The antigen remains unidentified.

Study-wide findings and caveats: Largely, contracting CD4+ clones fell within CM and EM, and contracting CD8+ clones within EMRA. A balance of CD4 and CD8 characterized clones contracting day 15 to 85, whereas later expanders leaned CD4+.

Sequencing was carried out using PBMCs or a T cell subset sorted from them (not recorded which). The chain has TRBV5-3 and TRBJ2-1, with 15 positions matching TRBD2. TRBV5-3 is an open reading frame, and its role is uncertain. This TCR was recovered from an adult woman who had mild COVID-19 (a few samples of this study predate the infection). Cell type and time point are not known. In DNA form, the CDR3 reads TGTGCCAGAAGCCATAGGACTAGCGGGAGGGAAGTAAACAATGAGCAGTTCTTC. Amino acid sequence: CARSHRTSGREVNNEQFF.